This TCR beta chain was sequenced in a study of technical replicates of blood from a handful of donors. V was pared by 5 bases and J by 4 bases, with 5 bases of the junction left unmatched. The CDR3 has 15 amino acids. Germline V gene data show CDR1 as LNHDA and CDR2 as SQIVND (reference sequence). Profiling relied on immunoSEQ multiplex PCR, and the TCRdb table lists in-frame clones only, not all of them. The sample holds 91,000 or so clones, around 95% seen once. Sequencing was performed on T cells isolated from PBMCs. The V gene is TRBV19, the J gene TRBJ2-1; 10 bases are a match to TRBD2. The source of this sequence is a human donor in good health. The DNA of the CDR3 is TGTGCCAGTAGTCCCGGGACTAGCGAATACAATGAGCAGTTCTTC. Translation gives CASSPGTSEYNEQFF.